These 21 T cell receptor beta chains originate from one sample sequenced in a study of chemoradiotherapy in HPV16-positive cancers. Only in-frame clones appear in the TCRdb table, and some are missing; sequencing was by immunoSEQ multiplex PCR. This repertoire shows around 3,900 clones, 90% to 95% found once; its top ten account for about 4%. Sequencing used tumor tissue, obtained from a patient who underwent chemoradiotherapy. The receptors stem from a human donor with HPV-associated anogenital cancer.

The V gene is TRBV7-9, the J gene TRBJ1-1, with D possibly matching TRBD1 (6 bases). The germline V and J ends were trimmed by 1 base and 5 bases, with 14 bases remaining between them. This CDR3 is built from 15 residues. The V gene's germline CDR1 is SEHNR and CDR2 FQNEAQ (reference sequence). CDR3 coding DNA: TGTGCCAGCAGCTTAGGCGGGGGCGCGAGGACTGAAGCTTTCTTT. It specifies CASSLGGGARTEAFF.

The chain recombines TRBV28 with TRBJ1-5; 7 nucleotides match TRBD1. From germline, CDR1 is MDHEN and CDR2 SYDVKM. V was pared by 6 bases and J by 6 bases, with 5 bases of the junction left unmatched. The length of the CDR3 is 13 residues. In DNA, the CDR3 is TGTGCCAGCAGAAGACAGGGACCTCAGCCCCAGCATTTT. Translated, it gives CASRRQGPQPQHF.

V usage is TRBV5-1 and J usage is TRBJ1-3, with a weak D call TRBD1 (6 bases). Trimming pared 4 bases from V and 2 bases from J, leaving 13 bases between. CDR1 SGHRS and CDR2 YFSETQ come from the germline V gene. This CDR3 is built from 15 residues. DNA for the CDR3: TGCGCCAGCAGCGCGAATGGGGGCCCTGGAAACACCATATATTTT. Protein: CASSANGGPGNTIYF.

CDR3 DNA sequence: TGTGCCAGCAGCTTAACAGGGTATCAGGGCTACACCTTC. Protein sequence: CASSLTGYQGYTF. The rearrangement joins TRBV11-2 to TRBJ1-2, with D maybe TRBD1 (6 bases). The germline CDR1 and CDR2 sequences are SGHAT and FQNNGV. The germline V and J ends were trimmed by 2 bases and 8 bases, with 12 bases remaining between them. The CDR3 is 13 residues long. Looking up the rest from reference TRBV11-2 and TRBJ1-2 gives the full variable domain: EAGVAQSPRYKIIEKRQSVAFWCNPISGHATLYWYQQILGQGPKLLIQFQNNGVVDDSQLPKDRFSAERLKGVDSTLKIQPAKLEDSAVYLCASSLTGYQGYTFGSGTRLTVV.

This clone was counted a single time. In DNA, the CDR3 is TGCGCCAGCAGCCGAGGGACACTCTATGGCTACACCTTC. It is translated as CASSRGTLYGYTF. This chain connects TRBV4-1 to TRBJ1-2, with D perhaps matching TRBD1 (6 bases). The CDR3 extends over 13 amino acids. Germline loops: CDR1 MGHRA, CDR2 YSYEKL. V was pared by 4 bases and J by 4 bases, with 10 bases between.

The chain joins TRBV7-3 to TRBJ2-5; possibly TRBD2 for D (6 bases). CDR1 is SGHTA and CDR2 is FQGTGA in the germline V gene. The CDR3 is 13 amino acids. V shed 5 bases and J shed 5 bases, with 12 bases lying between them. As DNA, the CDR3 is TGTGCCAGCAGCCGATCTAGCGCGGAGACCCAGTACTTC. Its protein product is CASSRSSAETQYF. Looking up the rest from reference TRBV7-3 and TRBJ2-5 gives the full variable domain: GAGVSQTPSNKVTEKGKYVELRCDPISGHTALYWYRQSLGQGPEFLIYFQGTGAADDSGLPNDRFFAVRPEGSVSTLKIQRTERGDSAVYLCASSRSSAETQYFGPGTRLLVL.

This chain joins TRBV2 and TRBJ2-5; 7 nucleotides line up with TRBD1. After removal of 6 bases from V and 3 bases from J, the junction contained 4 bases not matched to a gene. Germline values: CDR1 SNHLY, CDR2 FYNNEI. The CDR3 covers 13 residues. CDR3 nucleotides: TGTGCCAGCAGAAGGGACAGCAAAGAGACCCAGTACTTC. Translation gives CASRRDSKETQYF.

J is TRBJ1-3 and V is TRBV4-1; weak D call: TRBD1 (5 bases). V was pared by 0 bases and J by 3 bases, with 9 bases between. Looked up from germline, CDR1 is MGHRA and CDR2 is YSYEKL. This CDR3 has 15 residues. The CDR3 here is CASSQERGFGNTIYF. The CDR3 DNA reads as TGCGCCAGCAGCCAAGAGAGGGGCTTTGGAAACACCATATATTTT.

The gene calls are TRBV29-1 and TRBJ2-1; 8 bases line up with TRBD1. The CDR3 has 14 amino acids. With V trimmed by 0 bases and J by 6 bases, 4 bases remained unmatched. Per the germline V gene, CDR1 is SQVTM and CDR2 is ANQGSEA. The CDR3 sequence: CSVEDDRGVNEQFF. The CDR3 DNA is TGCAGCGTTGAAGACGACAGGGGTGTCAATGAGCAGTTCTTC.

The chain links TRBV18 to TRBJ1-5; TRBD1 agrees at 10 bases. Germline CDR1 KGHSH, CDR2 LQKENI. The CDR3 sequence is 17 residues long. The trim removed 5 bases at V and 0 bases at J, leaving 7 bases unmatched. The CDR3 DNA reads as TGTGCCAGCTCAAGGACAGGGGGACGTTATAGCAATCAGCCCCAGCATTTT. Translated: CASSRTGGRYSNQPQHF.

The V and J genes are TRBV5-1 and TRBJ2-5; TRBD1 agrees at 8 bases. The trim removed 1 base at V and 5 bases at J, leaving 7 bases unmatched. Germline V lookup: CDR1 SGHRS, CDR2 YFSETQ. This CDR3 has 15 residues. The CDR3: CASSLRDRQRETQYF. The DNA for the CDR3 is TGCGCCAGCAGCTTGAGGGACAGGCAAAGGGAGACCCAGTACTTC.

V usage is TRBV20-1 and J usage is TRBJ2-7; D is possibly TRBD1 (5 bases). This CDR3 spans 11 amino acids. Trimming cost V 6 bases and J 5 bases, with 11 bases left between them. Germline assignment: CDR1 DFQATT and CDR2 SNEGSKA (reference sequence). CDR3 loop: CSATGAHEQYF. For the CDR3, the DNA is TGCAGTGCCACTGGGGCGCACGAGCAGTACTTC.

The genes are TRBV19 and TRBJ1-4, with TRBD1 as a possible D gene (5 bases). V was clipped by 1 base and J by 7 bases, with 13 bases between them. This CDR3 is 15 amino acids long. Germline CDR1 reads LNHDA; CDR2 reads SQIVND (reference sequence). In nucleotides, the CDR3 is TGTGCCAGTAGTATAGGTGGGCAGGGCTCTGAAAAACTGTTTTTT. Encoded protein: CASSIGGQGSEKLFF. Variable domain in full (rest from reference TRBV19 and TRBJ1-4): DGGITQSPKYLFRKEGQNVTLSCEQNLNHDAMYWYRQDPGQGLRLIYYSQIVNDFQKGDIAEGYSVSREKKESFPLTVTSAQKNPTAFYLCASSIGGQGSEKLFFGSGTQLSVL.

The V gene is TRBV5-1, the J gene TRBJ1-3; no clear D. Per the germline V gene, CDR1 is SGHRS and CDR2 is YFSETQ. This CDR3 region has 15 residues. Trimming pared 4 bases from V and 0 bases from J, leaving 11 bases between. This CDR3 is CASSLGRFSGNTIYF. CDR3 nucleotide sequence: TGCGCCAGCAGCCTTGGAAGGTTCTCTGGAAACACCATATATTTT.

The gene calls are TRBV10-3 and TRBJ1-1; the D is unclear. Germline-derived CDR1 and CDR2 are ENHRY and SYGVKD. CDR3 length: 15 amino acids. V lost 0 bases, J lost 0 bases, and 8 bases lay in between. Here the CDR3 reads CAISESWQLNTEAFF. The CDR3 region has the DNA TGTGCCATCAGTGAGTCCTGGCAGCTGAACACTGAAGCTTTCTTT.

This clone was recorded once. The chain employs TRBV7-2 and TRBJ2-3, with 7 bases lining up with TRBD2. Trimming took 8 bases from V and 4 from J; bases not matched to a gene: 3. Germline V gives CDR1 SGHTA, CDR2 FQGNSA. This CDR3 has 12 amino acids. The CDR3 reads CASSGGADTQYF. As DNA, the CDR3 is TGTGCCAGCTCTGGGGGGGCAGATACGCAGTATTTT.

The chain carries TRBV7-3 and TRBJ2-3; D may correspond to TRBD1 or TRBD2 (7 bases each). The CDR3 spans 15 residues. Germline V gene sequence: CDR1 SGHTA, CDR2 FQGTGA. Trimming took 2 bases from V and 7 from J, leaving 16 bases between them. The CDR3 sequence is CASSLVTGGQNTQYF. The CDR3 DNA follows: TGTGCCAGCAGCTTAGTTACGGGGGGACAGAATACGCAGTATTTT.

The V gene is TRBV9, the J gene TRBJ1-4; D gene unclear. From germline, CDR1 is SGDLS and CDR2 YYNGEE. With 9 bases removed from V and 2 bases from J, the gap between germline ends came to 20 bases. The CDR3 runs 16 residues. The CDR3 loop is CANKSRGLSTNEKLFF. As DNA, the CDR3 is TGTGCCAACAAATCGCGGGGATTGTCGACTAATGAAAAACTGTTTTTT. Together with reference TRBV9 and TRBJ1-4, the CDR3 gives the full variable domain: DSGVTQTPKHLITATGQRVTLRCSPRSGDLSVYWYQQSLDQGLQFLIQYYNGEERAKGNILERFSAQQFPDLHSELNLSSLELGDSALYFCANKSRGLSTNEKLFFGSGTQLSVL.

V usage is TRBV20-1 and J usage is TRBJ1-1, with no clear D. The CDR3 is 10 residues long. V lost 3 bases, J lost 9 bases, and 8 bases lay in between. CDR1 and CDR2 from the germline V gene are DFQATT and SNEGSKA (reference sequence). The DNA for the CDR3 is TGCAGTGCTAGTTTCGATAAAGCTTTCTTT. Translation: CSASFDKAFF.

The V and J genes are TRBV30 and TRBJ2-3; unclear D gene. V gave up 6 bases and J gave up 2 bases, with 21 bases separating them. Per the germline V gene, CDR1 is GTSNPN and CDR2 is SVGIG (reference sequence). The CDR3 length is 16 residues. The CDR3 region is CACYPGPLPPTDTQYF. The CDR3 DNA reads TGTGCCTGCTACCCGGGTCCTCTCCCCCCCACAGATACGCAGTATTTT.

The chain is built from TRBV7-2 and TRBJ1-6; 9 nucleotides match TRBD1. The CDR3 length is 15 residues. The germline V gene encodes CDR1 SGHTA and CDR2 FQGNSA. J lost 7 bases, V lost 4 bases, and 5 bases had no gene match. The CDR3 loop reads CASSYRDRDNSPLHF. The DNA of the CDR3 is TGTGCCAGCAGCTACCGGGACAGGGACAATTCACCCCTCCACTTT.